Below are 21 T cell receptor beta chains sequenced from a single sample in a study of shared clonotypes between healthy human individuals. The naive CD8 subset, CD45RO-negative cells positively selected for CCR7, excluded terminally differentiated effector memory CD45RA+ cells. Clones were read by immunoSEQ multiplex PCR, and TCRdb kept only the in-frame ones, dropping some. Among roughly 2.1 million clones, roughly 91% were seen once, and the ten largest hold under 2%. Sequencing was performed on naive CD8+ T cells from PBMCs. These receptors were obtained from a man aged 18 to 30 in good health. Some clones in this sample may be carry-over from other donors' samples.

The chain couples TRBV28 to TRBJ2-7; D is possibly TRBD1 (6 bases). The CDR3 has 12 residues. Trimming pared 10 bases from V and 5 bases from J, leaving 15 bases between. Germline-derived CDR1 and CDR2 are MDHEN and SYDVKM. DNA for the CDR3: TGTGCCACCGGACCCAGGGGCCACGAGCAGTACTTC. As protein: CATGPRGHEQYF.

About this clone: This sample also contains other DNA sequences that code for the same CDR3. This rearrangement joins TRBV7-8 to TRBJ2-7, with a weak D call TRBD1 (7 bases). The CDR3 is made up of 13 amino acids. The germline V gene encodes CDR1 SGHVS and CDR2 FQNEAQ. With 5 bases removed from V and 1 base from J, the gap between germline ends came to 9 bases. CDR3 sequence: CASSPGGSYEQYF. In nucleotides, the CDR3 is TGTGCCAGCAGCCCAGGGGGGTCCTACGAGCAGTACTTC.

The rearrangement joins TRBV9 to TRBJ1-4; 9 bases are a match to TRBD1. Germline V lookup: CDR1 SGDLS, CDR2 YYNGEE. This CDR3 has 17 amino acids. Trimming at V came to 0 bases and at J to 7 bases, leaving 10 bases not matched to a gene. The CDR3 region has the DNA TGTGCCAGCAGCGTAGCCGGGACAGGGATTGATTTTGAAAAACTGTTTTTT. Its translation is CASSVAGTGIDFEKLFF.

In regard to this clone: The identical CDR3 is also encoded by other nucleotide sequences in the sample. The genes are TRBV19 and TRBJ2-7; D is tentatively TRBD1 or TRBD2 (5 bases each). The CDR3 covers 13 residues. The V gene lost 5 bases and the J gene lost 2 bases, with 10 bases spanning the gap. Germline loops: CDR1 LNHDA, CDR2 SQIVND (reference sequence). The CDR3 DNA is TGTGCCAGTAGTCAGAGGGGCACCTACGAGCAGTACTTC. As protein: CASSQRGTYEQYF.

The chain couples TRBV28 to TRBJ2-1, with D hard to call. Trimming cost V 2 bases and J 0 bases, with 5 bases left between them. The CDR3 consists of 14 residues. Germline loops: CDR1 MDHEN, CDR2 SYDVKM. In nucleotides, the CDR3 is TGTGCCAGCAGTTTACGGAACTCCTACAATGAGCAGTTCTTC. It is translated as CASSLRNSYNEQFF. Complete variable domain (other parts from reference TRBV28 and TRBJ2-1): DVKVTQSSRYLVKRTGEKVFLECVQDMDHENMFWYRQDPGLGLRLIYFSYDVKMKEKGDIPEGYSVSREKKERFSLILESASTNQTSMYLCASSLRNSYNEQFFGPGTRLTVL.

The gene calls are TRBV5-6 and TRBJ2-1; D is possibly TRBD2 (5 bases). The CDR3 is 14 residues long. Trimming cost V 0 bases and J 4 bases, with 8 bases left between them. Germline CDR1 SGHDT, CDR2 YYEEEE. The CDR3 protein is CASSLVWEYNEQFF. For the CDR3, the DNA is TGTGCCAGCAGCTTGGTATGGGAGTACAATGAGCAGTTCTTC.

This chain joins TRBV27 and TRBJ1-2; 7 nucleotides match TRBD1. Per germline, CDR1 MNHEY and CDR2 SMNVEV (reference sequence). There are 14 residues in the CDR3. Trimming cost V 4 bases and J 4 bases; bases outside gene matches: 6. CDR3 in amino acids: CASSSAGGGYGYTF. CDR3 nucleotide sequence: TGTGCCAGCAGTTCCGCAGGGGGAGGCTATGGCTACACCTTC.

The CDR3 DNA follows: TGTGCCAGCAGTTCCGGACTAGCGGGATACAATGAGCAGTTCTTC. Protein product: CASSSGLAGYNEQFF. The J gene is TRBJ2-1, the V gene TRBV2, with 12 bases matching TRBD2. Germline loops: CDR1 SNHLY, CDR2 FYNNEI. The junction had 3 bases not matched to a gene; V was cut back by 5 bases and J by 4 bases. The CDR3 is made up of 15 amino acids.

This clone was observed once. CDR3 sequence reads: CASSTFFEGSYGYTF. CDR3 nucleotide sequence: TGCGCCAGCAGCACTTTCTTTGAGGGGAGCTATGGCTACACCTTC. This rearrangement joins TRBV5-1 to TRBJ1-2; tentatively, D is TRBD1 (5 bases). The CDR3 contains 15 residues. The V end lost 4 bases, the J end lost 4 bases, and 17 bases lay between the germline ends. Germline V lookup: CDR1 SGHRS, CDR2 YFSETQ.

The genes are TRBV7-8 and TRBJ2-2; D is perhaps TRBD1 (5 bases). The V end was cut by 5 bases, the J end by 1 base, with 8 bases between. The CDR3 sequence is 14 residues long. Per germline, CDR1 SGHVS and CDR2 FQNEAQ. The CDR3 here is CASSDRLNTGELFF. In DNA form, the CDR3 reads TGTGCCAGCAGCGACAGACTGAACACCGGGGAGCTGTTTTTT.

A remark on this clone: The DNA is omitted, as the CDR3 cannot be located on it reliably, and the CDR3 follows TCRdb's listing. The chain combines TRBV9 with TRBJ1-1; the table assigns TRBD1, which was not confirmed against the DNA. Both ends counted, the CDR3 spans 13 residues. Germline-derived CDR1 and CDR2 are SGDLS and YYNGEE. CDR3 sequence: CASSVVATGAVFF.

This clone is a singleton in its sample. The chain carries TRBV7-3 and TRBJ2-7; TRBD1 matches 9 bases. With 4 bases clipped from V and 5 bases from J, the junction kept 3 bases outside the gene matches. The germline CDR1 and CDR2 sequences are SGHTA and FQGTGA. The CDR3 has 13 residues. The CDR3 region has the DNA TGTGCCAGCAGCTGGGGACAGGGTAACGAGCAGTACTTC. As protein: CASSWGQGNEQYF.

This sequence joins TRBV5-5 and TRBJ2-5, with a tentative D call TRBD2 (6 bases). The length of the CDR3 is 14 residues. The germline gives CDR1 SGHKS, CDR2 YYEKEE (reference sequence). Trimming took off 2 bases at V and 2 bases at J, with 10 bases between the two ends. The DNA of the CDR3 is TGTGCCAGCAGCTTCTTAGCGGAACAAGAGACCCAGTACTTC. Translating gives CASSFLAEQETQYF.

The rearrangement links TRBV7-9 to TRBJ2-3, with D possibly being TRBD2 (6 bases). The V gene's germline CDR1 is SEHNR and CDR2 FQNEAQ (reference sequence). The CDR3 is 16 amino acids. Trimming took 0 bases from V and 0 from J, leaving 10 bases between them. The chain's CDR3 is CASSLAPSASTDTQYF. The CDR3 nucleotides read TGTGCCAGCAGCTTAGCCCCTAGCGCAAGCACAGATACGCAGTATTTT. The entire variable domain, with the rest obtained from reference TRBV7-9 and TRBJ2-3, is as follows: DTGVSQNPRHKITKRGQNVTFRCDPISEHNRLYWYRQTLGQGPEFLTYFQNEAQLEKSRLLSDRFSAERPKGSFSTLEIQRTEQGDSAMYLCASSLAPSASTDTQYFGPGTRLTVL.

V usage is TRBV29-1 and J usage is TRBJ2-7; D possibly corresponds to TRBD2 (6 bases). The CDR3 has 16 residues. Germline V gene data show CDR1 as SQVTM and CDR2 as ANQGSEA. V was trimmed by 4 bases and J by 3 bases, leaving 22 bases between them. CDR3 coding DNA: TGCAGCGTTGGCGGGACGGCAGAAAGTTGGGGCTACGAGCAGTACTTC. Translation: CSVGGTAESWGYEQYF.

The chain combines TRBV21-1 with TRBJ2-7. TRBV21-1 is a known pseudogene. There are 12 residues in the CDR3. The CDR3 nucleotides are TGTGCCAGCAGCGATCAAGACTACGAGCAGTACTTC. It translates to CASSDQDYEQYF.

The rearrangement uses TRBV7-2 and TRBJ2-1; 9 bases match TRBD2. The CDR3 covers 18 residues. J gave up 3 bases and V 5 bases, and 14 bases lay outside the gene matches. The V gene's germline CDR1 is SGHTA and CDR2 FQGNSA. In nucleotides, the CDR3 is TGTGCCAGCAGCCACACGACTTTAGCGGGAGCCTACTACAATGAGCAGTTCTTC. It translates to CASSHTTLAGAYYNEQFF.

Here the CDR3 reads CASSLALWTGYEQYF. The CDR3 bases are TGTGCCAGCAGCTTAGCGTTGTGGACAGGATACGAGCAGTACTTC. The V call is TRBV7-2, the J call TRBJ2-7, with TRBD1 matching over 7 bases. V shed 0 bases and J 4 bases; nucleotides not matched to a gene: 6. The CDR3 runs to 15 residues. From germline, CDR1 is SGHTA and CDR2 FQGNSA.

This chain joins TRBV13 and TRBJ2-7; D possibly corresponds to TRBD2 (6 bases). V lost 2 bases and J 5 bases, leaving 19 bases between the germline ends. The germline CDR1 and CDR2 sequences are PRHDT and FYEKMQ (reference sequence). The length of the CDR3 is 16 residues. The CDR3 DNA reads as TGTGCCAGCAGCTTACAAAGGGACTCCCTAGTCGACGAGCAGTACTTC. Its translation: CASSLQRDSLVDEQYF.

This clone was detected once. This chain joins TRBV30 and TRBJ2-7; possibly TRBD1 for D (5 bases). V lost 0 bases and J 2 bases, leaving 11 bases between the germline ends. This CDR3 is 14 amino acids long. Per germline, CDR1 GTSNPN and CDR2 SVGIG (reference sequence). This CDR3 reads CAWSVRTFTYEQYF. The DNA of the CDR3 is TGTGCCTGGAGTGTTAGGACATTTACCTACGAGCAGTACTTC.

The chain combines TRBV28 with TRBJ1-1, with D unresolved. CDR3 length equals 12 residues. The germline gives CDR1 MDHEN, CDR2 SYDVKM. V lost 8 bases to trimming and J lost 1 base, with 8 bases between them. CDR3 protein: CASQFGNTEAFF. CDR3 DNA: TGTGCCAGCCAATTTGGGAACACTGAAGCTTTCTTT.